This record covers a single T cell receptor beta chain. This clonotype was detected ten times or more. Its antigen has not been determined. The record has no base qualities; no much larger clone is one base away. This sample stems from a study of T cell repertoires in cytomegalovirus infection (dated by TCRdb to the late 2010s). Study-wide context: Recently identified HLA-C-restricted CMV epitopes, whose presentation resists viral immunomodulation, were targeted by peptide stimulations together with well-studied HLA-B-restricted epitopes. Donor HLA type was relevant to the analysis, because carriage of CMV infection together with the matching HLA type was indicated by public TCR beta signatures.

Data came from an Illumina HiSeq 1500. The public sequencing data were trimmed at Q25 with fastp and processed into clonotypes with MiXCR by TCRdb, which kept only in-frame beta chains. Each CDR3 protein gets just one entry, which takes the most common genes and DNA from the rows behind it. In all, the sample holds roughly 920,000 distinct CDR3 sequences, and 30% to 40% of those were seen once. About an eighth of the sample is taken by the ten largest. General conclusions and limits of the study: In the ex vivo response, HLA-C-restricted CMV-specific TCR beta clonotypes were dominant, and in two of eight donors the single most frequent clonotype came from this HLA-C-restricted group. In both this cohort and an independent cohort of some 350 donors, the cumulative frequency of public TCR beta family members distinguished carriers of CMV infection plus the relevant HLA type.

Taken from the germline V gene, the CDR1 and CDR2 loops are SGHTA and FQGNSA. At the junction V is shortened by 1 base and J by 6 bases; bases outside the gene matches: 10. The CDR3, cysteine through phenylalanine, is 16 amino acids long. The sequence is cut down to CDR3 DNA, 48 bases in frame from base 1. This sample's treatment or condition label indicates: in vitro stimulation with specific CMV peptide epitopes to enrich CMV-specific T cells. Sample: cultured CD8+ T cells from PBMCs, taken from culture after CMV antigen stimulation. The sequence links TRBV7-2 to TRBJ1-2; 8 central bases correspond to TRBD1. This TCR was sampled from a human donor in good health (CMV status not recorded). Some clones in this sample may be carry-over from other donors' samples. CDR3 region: CASSLGGAGGNDGYTF. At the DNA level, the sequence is TGTGCCAGCAGCTTAGGGGGGGCAGGGGGCAATGATGGCTACACCTTC. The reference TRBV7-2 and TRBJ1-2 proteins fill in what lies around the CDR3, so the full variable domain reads GAGVSQSPSNKVTEKGKDVELRCDPISGHTALYWYRQSLGQGLEFLIYFQGNSAPDKSGLPSDRFSAERTGGSVSTLTIQRTQQEDSAVYLCASSLGGAGGNDGYTFGSGTRLTVV.